A selection of T cell receptor beta chains follows, all from one sample in a study of molecular identifiers for immune sequencing clone quantification. TCRdb independently ran MiXCR on the PCR reads; one entry per CDR3 protein. In the table there are about 100,000 distinct CDR3 sequences, under 40% of which are singletons. The specimen sequenced was naive CD8+ T cells from blood, with Jurkat cell RNA spiked in. The receptors derive from a human donor in good health. Some libraries in this study had Jurkat cell RNA spiked in. Both conserved end residues are part of each CDR3. D genes are given only for firm matches. Size is omitted from some rows. Given values are once, few, many or a class for expanded clones.

size: few
D: NA
J: TRBJ2-7
V: TRBV12-5
DNA: TGTGCTAGTGGAGCATACCCCCGGGACACAGAATACGAGCAGTACTTC
CDR3: CASGAYPRDTEYEQYF

size: many
D: NA
J: TRBJ1-2
V: TRBV12-3/TRBV12-4
DNA: TGTGCCAGCAGTTTCGAGGTTAACTATGGCTACACCTTC
CDR3: CASSFEVNYGYTF

size: NA
D: TRBD2
J: TRBJ2-3
V: TRBV7-9
DNA: TGTGCCAGCAGCTTAGAGCGGGAGGGAGATACGCAGTGTTTT
CDR3: CASSLEREGDTQCF

size: NA
D: NA
J: TRBJ2-2
V: TRBV28
DNA: TGTGCCAGCAGTTTATTTTGGGGGCGGGACACCGGGGAGCTGTTTTTT
CDR3: CASSLFWGRDTGELFF

size: few
D: NA
J: TRBJ2-7
V: TRBV27
DNA: TGTGCCAGCAGCAAGGCGAACTCCTACGAGCAGTACTTC
CDR3: CASSKANSYEQYF

size: NA
D: TRBD1
J: TRBJ1-5
V: TRBV12-3/TRBV12-4
DNA: TGTGCCAGCAGAACAGGGGTCAATCAGCCCCAGCATTTT
CDR3: CASRTGVNQPQHF

size: many
D: NA
J: TRBJ1-1
V: TRBV28
DNA: TGTGCCAGCAGTTTATCGACGGGGGGACGTATCGCTGAAGCTTTCTTT
CDR3: CASSLSTGGRIAEAFF

size: NA
D: TRBD2
J: TRBJ2-1
V: TRBV28
DNA: TGTGCCAGCAGTTTTCTAGCGGCCCACAATGAGCAGTTCTTC
CDR3: CASSFLAAHNEQFF

size: NA
D: TRBD2
J: TRBJ2-7
V: TRBV3-1
DNA: TGTGCCAGCAGCCAAGGGACTAGCGGGAACAAGCAGTACTTC
CDR3: CASSQGTSGNKQYF

size: NA
D: NA
J: TRBJ2-1
V: TRBV7-3
DNA: TGTGCCAGCAGCTTAATTCTGGGTTTTGGGAATGAGCAGTTCTTC
CDR3: CASSLILGFGNEQFF

size: NA
D: NA
J: TRBJ1-1
V: TRBV19
DNA: TGTGCCAGTAGTAATTCTTATACGGGCCCTATGAACACTGAAGCTTTCTTT
CDR3: CASSNSYTGPMNTEAFF

size: NA
D: TRBD2
J: TRBJ2-5
V: TRBV20-1
DNA: TGCAGTGCTAGAGACAAGCGGGAGGGGCCAGAGCCCCAGTACTTC
CDR3: CSARDKREGPEPQYF

size: few
D: NA
J: TRBJ2-3
V: TRBV11-2
DNA: TGTGCCAGCAGCTTTTTCCCAGATACGCAGTATTTT
CDR3: CASSFFPDTQYF

size: many
D: NA
J: TRBJ2-2
V: TRBV29-1
DNA: TGCAGCGTTGAAGGGGGTCGGCCGGACGGGGAGCTGTTTTTT
CDR3: CSVEGGRPDGELFF

size: few
D: NA
J: TRBJ1-2
V: TRBV2
DNA: TGTGCCAGCAGTGCCGAACATGCGACAAGTGGCTACACCTTC
CDR3: CASSAEHATSGYTF

size: NA
D: NA
J: TRBJ2-7
V: TRBV28
DNA: TGTGCCAGCAGTCGACCGCCGGGGGGCATATACGAGCAGTACTTC
CDR3: CASSRPPGGIYEQYF

size: few
D: NA
J: TRBJ1-3
V: TRBV13
DNA: TGTGCCAGCGGACGGAGGGGGTCTGGAAACACCATATATTTT
CDR3: CASGRRGSGNTIYF

size: NA
D: TRBD2
J: TRBJ2-5
V: TRBV7-9
DNA: TGTGCCAGCAGCTTGGGTACTAGCGGGAGGCACCAAGAGACCCAGTACTTC
CDR3: CASSLGTSGRHQETQYF

size: NA
D: NA
J: TRBJ1-4
V: TRBV4-3
DNA: TGCGCCAGCAGCCAAGACGATGCAACTAATGAAATTCTGTTTTTT
CDR3: CASSQDDATNEILFF

size: NA
D: TRBD2
J: TRBJ2-7
V: TRBV12-3/TRBV12-4
DNA: TGTGCCAGCAGTTCTACCAGCGGGGAAAGCTCCTACGAGCAGTACTTC
CDR3: CASSSTSGESSYEQYF

size: NA
D: NA
J: TRBJ2-1
V: TRBV24-1
DNA: TGTGCCACCAGTGATTTGGTGGACATATACAATGAGCAGTTCTTC
CDR3: CATSDLVDIYNEQFF

size: NA
D: NA
J: TRBJ2-2
V: TRBV11-2
DNA: TGTGCCAGCAGGTTCAAATCCCTCGGGGAGATCAGGGAGCTGTTTTTT
CDR3: CASRFKSLGEIRELFF

size: NA
D: NA
J: TRBJ2-2
V: TRBV24-1
DNA: TGTGCCACCAGTGATCTTCCCGGGAACACCGGGGAGCTGTTTTTT
CDR3: CATSDLPGNTGELFF

size: many
D: NA
J: TRBJ2-5
V: TRBV4-3
DNA: TGCGCCAGCAGCCAGGGGCTTCAAGAGACCCAGTACTTC
CDR3: CASSQGLQETQYF

size: few
D: NA
J: TRBJ2-3
V: TRBV6-5
DNA: TGTGCCAGCAGCCCAGGGGAGGGGAGCACAGATACGCAGTATTTT
CDR3: CASSPGEGSTDTQYF

size: few
D: TRBD1
J: TRBJ1-5
V: TRBV2
DNA: TGTGCCAGCAGTGAAGCCTCGACAGGGGGCCAGCCCCAGCATTTT
CDR3: CASSEASTGGQPQHF

size: NA
D: TRBD1
J: TRBJ2-7
V: TRBV5-4
DNA: TGTGCCAGCAGCTTAGGGGGCGTTTTGAGTGAGCAGTACTTC
CDR3: CASSLGGVLSEQYF

size: many
D: NA
J: TRBJ2-3
V: TRBV7-2
DNA: TGTGCCAGCAGTTTCCCCTCCACAGATACGCAGTATTTT
CDR3: CASSFPSTDTQYF

size: many
D: NA
J: TRBJ2-4
V: TRBV11-2
DNA: TGTGCCAGCAGCTTAGGTAGCGGAGGGAACATTCAGTACTTC
CDR3: CASSLGSGGNIQYF

size: few
D: TRBD1
J: TRBJ2-7
V: TRBV28
DNA: TGTGCCAGCAGTAAAGACAGGGGTCACTACGAGCAGTACTTC
CDR3: CASSKDRGHYEQYF

size: many
D: TRBD2
J: TRBJ2-7
V: TRBV7-2
DNA: TGTGCCAGCAGCTTAGGACTAGCGGGAGGGCCGATTGCATACGAGCAGTACTTC
CDR3: CASSLGLAGGPIAYEQYF

size: NA
D: TRBD2
J: TRBJ2-7
V: TRBV20-1
DNA: TGCAGTGCTAGAGATATCGTGTTAGCGGGGTCACACTACGAGCAGTACTTC
CDR3: CSARDIVLAGSHYEQYF

size: NA
D: TRBD2
J: TRBJ2-3
V: TRBV2
DNA: TGTGCCAGCAGTCAGGGACTAGCGGGAGTAGGCACAGATACGCAGTGTTTT
CDR3: CASSQGLAGVGTDTQCF

size: few
D: NA
J: TRBJ2-1
V: TRBV28
DNA: TGTGCCAGCAGCTCCGTAAACAATGAGCAGTTCTTC
CDR3: CASSSVNNEQFF

size: few
D: NA
J: TRBJ2-3
V: TRBV7-9
DNA: TGTGCCAGCAGCCCGAGGGTTCCAGATACGCAGTATTTT
CDR3: CASSPRVPDTQYF

size: NA
D: TRBD1
J: TRBJ1-4
V: TRBV25-1
DNA: TGTGCCAGCAGTGAATTAGGGGACAGGGGTGAAAAACTGTTTTTT
CDR3: CASSELGDRGEKLFF

size: NA
D: TRBD2
J: TRBJ2-7
V: TRBV20-1
DNA: TGCGGTGCCGAGGACCTAGCGGAGTCCTACGAGCAGTACTTC
CDR3: CGAEDLAESYEQYF

size: NA
D: NA
J: TRBJ2-4
V: TRBV27
DNA: TGTGCCAGCAGCCTCCGGGGGCATCTGGCCAAAAACATTCAGTACTTC
CDR3: CASSLRGHLAKNIQYF

size: many
D: TRBD2
J: TRBJ2-3
V: TRBV9
DNA: TGTGCCAGCAGCGCCTCACCCAAACTAGCGGGGGGCACAGATACGCAGTATTTT
CDR3: CASSASPKLAGGTDTQYF

size: many
D: NA
J: TRBJ2-3
V: TRBV24-1
DNA: TGTGCCACCAGTGATTTAGCTGACGGCGCAGGGTCAACAGATACGCAGTATTTT
CDR3: CATSDLADGAGSTDTQYF

size: NA
D: NA
J: TRBJ2-7
V: TRBV14
DNA: TGTGCCAGCAGCCAAGGAGCGGGTCCCTACGAGCAGTACTTC
CDR3: CASSQGAGPYEQYF

size: few
D: TRBD2
J: TRBJ2-3
V: TRBV28
DNA: TGTGCCAGCAGTTACCCTTACCCTACAGCGGGAGGGCCTTCAGATACGCAGTATTTT
CDR3: CASSYPYPTAGGPSDTQYF

size: few
D: NA
J: TRBJ2-1
V: TRBV20-1
DNA: TGCAGTGAAAGTAGCGATCCCAATGAGCAGTTCTTC
CDR3: CSESSDPNEQFF

size: NA
D: NA
J: TRBJ2-3
V: TRBV9
DNA: TGTGCCAGCAGCGCCGAGGACATTCACACAGATACGCAGTATTTT
CDR3: CASSAEDIHTDTQYF

size: NA
D: NA
J: TRBJ2-5
V: TRBV28
DNA: TGTGCCAGCACCATGGGTAGGGCTACCCAGTACTTC
CDR3: CASTMGRATQYF

size: few
D: NA
J: TRBJ2-5
V: TRBV7-6
DNA: TGTGCCAGCGGGGGAGGAGGAGAGACCCAGTACTTC
CDR3: CASGGGGETQYF

size: few
D: TRBD2
J: TRBJ2-7
V: TRBV4-3
DNA: TGCGCCAGCAGCCACACTAGCGGGACGTGGGAGCAGTACTTC
CDR3: CASSHTSGTWEQYF

size: many
D: NA
J: TRBJ1-1
V: TRBV3-1
DNA: TGTGCCAGCACGAGCAACACTGAAGCTTTCTTT
CDR3: CASTSNTEAFF

size: NA
D: TRBD1
J: TRBJ1-4
V: TRBV20-1
DNA: TGCAGTGCCCTACATACAGGGACAGGACTGTCTTTT
CDR3: CSALHTGTGLSF

size: NA
D: NA
J: TRBJ1-2
V: TRBV4-3
DNA: TGCGCCAGCAGCCTAACCGGACAGCCCTATGGCTACACCTTC
CDR3: CASSLTGQPYGYTF